The next 18 T cell receptor beta chains were all read from a single sample in a study of T cell responses to AZD1222 COVID-19 vaccine (dated by TCRdb to 2020 to 2022). Receptor libraries were prepared by the immunoSEQ multiplex PCR assay. Entries here come from immuneACCESS through TCRdb and include only in-frame sequences with V and J called. Some clones fail to appear in such tables; in the studies checked, an unresolved V gene covers under half of the shortfall, and the cause of the remainder is unknown. The sample records fewer than 150,000 clones, about 94% of which are singletons. About 0.91% of the sample goes to the ten largest clones. The sample's time point label, in plain terms: baseline before first vaccination. This specimen was peripheral blood, taken on day 0 of AZD1222 vaccination. These receptor sequences come from an adult in good health.

The CDR3: CASSQDRLETQYF. CDR3 sequence (DNA): TGTGCCAGCAGCCAAGATAGGTTAGAGACCCAGTACTTC. The chain is built from TRBV11-2 and TRBJ2-5; D uncertain. Looked up from germline, CDR1 is SGHAT and CDR2 is FQNNGV. The CDR3 is 13 residues long. Trimming took off 5 bases at V and 4 bases at J, with 11 bases between the two ends.

The rearrangement joins TRBV4-2 to TRBJ1-1, with D hard to call. Germline CDR1 is LGHNA and CDR2 is YNFKEQ. The CDR3 contains 15 residues. Deletions cut 0 bases from V and 5 bases from J, with 13 bases between. CDR3 nucleotide sequence: TGTGCCAGCAGCCAAGATTCGTTCACGCTAACTGAAGCTTTCTTT. Translation gives CASSQDSFTLTEAFF.

This clone occurred once. This rearrangement joins TRBV6-6 to TRBJ2-5, with TRBD1 identical over 11 bases. The germline gives CDR1 MNHNY, CDR2 SVGAGI (reference sequence). Germline trimming cut 6 bases from V and 7 bases from J; bases unmatched to any gene: 10. The CDR3 loop spans 15 amino acids. The CDR3 region is CASRVDRGLGRTQYF. The CDR3 bases are TGTGCCAGCAGGGTGGACAGGGGGCTCGGGCGGACCCAGTACTTC.

The chain employs TRBV10-2 and TRBJ1-4; 7 bases are shared with TRBD1. Trimming removed 2 bases from V and 2 bases from J; junction bases left unmatched: 14. Germline V lookup: CDR1 WSHSY, CDR2 SAAADI. There are 19 residues in the CDR3. The CDR3 DNA reads TGCGCCAGCAGTGAGCACCGACAGGGTATCTTTAGGACTAATGAAAAACTGTTTTTT. Translated: CASSEHRQGIFRTNEKLFF.

The chain uses TRBV27 and TRBJ2-7; D uncertain. Deletions cut 6 bases from V and 5 bases from J, with 17 bases between. The CDR3 covers 14 residues. From germline, CDR1 is MNHEY and CDR2 SMNVEV (reference sequence). The CDR3: CASRPGPVRNEQYF. CDR3 in DNA: TGTGCCAGCAGACCCGGGCCAGTAAGAAACGAGCAGTACTTC.

For the CDR3, the DNA is TGTGCCAGCAGCTTGACTAGCGGGGGGTACTCTGGGGCCAACGTCCTGACTTTC. This codes for CASSLTSGGYSGANVLTF. The rearrangement uses TRBV5-6 and TRBJ2-6, with TRBD2 matching 12 bases. CDR3 length: 18 amino acids. Trimming took 1 base from V and 0 from J; bases not matched to a gene: 2. Germline CDR1 reads SGHDT; CDR2 reads YYEEEE.

CDR3 sequence reads: CASSIGLIKGIQPQHF. The CDR3 DNA reads TGTGCCAGTAGTATAGGCCTCATTAAGGGTATTCAGCCCCAGCATTTT. The chain is built from TRBV19 and TRBJ1-5; D is uncertain. CDR1 is LNHDA and CDR2 is SQIVND in the germline V gene (reference sequence). CDR3 length: 16 amino acids. Deletions cut 1 base from V and 6 bases from J, with 16 bases between.

Comment on this clone: Other DNA sequences in this specimen translate into the identical CDR3. The chain uses TRBV12-3 or TRBV12-4 and TRBJ1-2; no reliable D call. V lost 3 bases, J lost 1 base, and 3 bases lay in between. This CDR3 comprises 12 residues. The CDR3 reads CASSFSNYGYTF. The CDR3 DNA follows: TGTGCCAGCAGTTTCAGTAACTATGGCTACACCTTC.

This chain connects TRBV6-5 to TRBJ1-1; the D is unclear. CDR1 is MNHEY, CDR2 SVGAGI, per germline. CDR3 size: 11 residues. The germline V and J ends were trimmed by 2 bases and 6 bases, with 4 bases remaining between them. The CDR3 sequence: CASSYTSEAFF. In DNA, the CDR3 is TGTGCCAGCAGTTACACGTCTGAAGCTTTCTTT.

The chain employs TRBV5-1 and TRBJ2-5, with D perhaps matching TRBD1 (6 bases). The CDR3 is 16 amino acids. Trimming left V 0 bases short and J 4 bases short, with 16 bases between. CDR1 and CDR2 (germline): SGHRS, YFSETQ. DNA for the CDR3: TGCGCCAGCAGCTTGGGACCCAGGCAGGGGCTAGAGACCCAGTACTTC. Its protein product is CASSLGPRQGLETQYF.

V is TRBV7-9 and J is TRBJ1-2; 8 nucleotides agree with TRBD1. This CDR3 is 17 amino acids long. Losses at the gene ends were 3 bases for V and 2 bases for J; bases not matched to a gene: 11. CDR1 and CDR2 (germline): SEHNR, FQNEAQ (reference sequence). CDR3 sequence: CASSFPKTGERNYGYTF. DNA of the CDR3: TGTGCCAGCAGCTTCCCTAAGACAGGGGAAAGGAACTATGGCTACACCTTC.

The rearrangement joins TRBV9 to TRBJ1-1; TRBD1 matches at 8 bases. CDR3 length equals 16 residues. Germline V gene lookup returns CDR1 SGDLS and CDR2 YYNGEE. J gave up 2 bases and V 3 bases, and 9 bases lay outside the gene matches. The CDR3 region has the DNA TGTGCCAGCAGCGATCCAAAGGACAGGGCAAACACTGAAGCTTTCTTT. The encoded protein is CASSDPKDRANTEAFF.

V usage is TRBV5-6 and J usage is TRBJ2-1, with 10 bases that match TRBD2. V lost 5 bases, J lost 4 bases, and 3 bases stayed unmatched. The CDR3 sequence is 14 residues long. Germline CDR1 and CDR2: SGHDT and YYEEEE. The CDR3 nucleotides are TGTGCCAGCAGAGAACTAGCGGGGTACAATGAGCAGTTCTTC. Protein sequence: CASRELAGYNEQFF. Based on the CDR3 plus reference TRBV5-6 and TRBJ2-1, the full variable domain is DAGVTQSPTHLIKTRGQQVTLRCSPKSGHDTVSWYQQALGQGPQFIFQYYEEEERQRGNFPDRFSGHQFPNYSSELNVNALLLGDSALYLCASRELAGYNEQFFGPGTRLTVL.

The V and J genes are TRBV5-1 and TRBJ2-2; the D is unclear. The CDR3 runs 14 residues. Trimming took 4 bases from V and 6 from J, leaving 13 bases between them. Germline V gene data show CDR1 as SGHRS and CDR2 as YFSETQ. The CDR3: CASSPQVVAGELFF. The CDR3 nucleotides read TGCGCCAGCAGCCCCCAAGTTGTAGCCGGGGAGCTGTTTTTT.

This clone was seen once. This chain connects TRBV14 to TRBJ2-3; perhaps D is TRBD1 or TRBD2 (6 bases each). The CDR3 loop spans 15 amino acids. Trimming pared 5 bases from V and 5 bases from J, leaving 17 bases between. CDR1 is SGHDN, CDR2 FVKESK, per germline. The CDR3 protein is CASSYRGGQLDTQYF. The CDR3 nucleotides read TGTGCCAGCAGCTACCGTGGGGGGCAGCTAGATACGCAGTATTTT.

V is TRBV10-2 and J is TRBJ1-4, with 8 bases lining up with TRBD1. CDR3 length: 14 residues. After removal of 8 bases from V and 9 bases from J, the junction contained 11 bases not matched to a gene. CDR1 is WSHSY, CDR2 SAAADI, per germline. This chain's CDR3 is CASGGGQVRQKLFF. CDR3 bases: TGCGCCAGCGGAGGGGGACAGGTACGGCAAAAACTGTTTTTT.

The V and J genes are TRBV7-9 and TRBJ2-5; 7 nucleotides align to TRBD2. Trimming removed 3 bases from V and 2 bases from J; junction bases left unmatched: 6. The CDR3 contains 15 residues. Germline V gene sequence: CDR1 SEHNR, CDR2 FQNEAQ (reference sequence). CDR3 in DNA: TGTGCCAGCAGCTTCTGGACGGGGGGACAAGAGACCCAGTACTTC. Amino acid sequence: CASSFWTGGQETQYF.

The J gene is TRBJ1-1, the V gene TRBV7-8; no clear D gene. V lost 0 bases and J 0 bases, leaving 14 bases between the germline ends. The germline V gene has CDR1 SGHVS and CDR2 FQNEAQ. This CDR3 region has 17 residues. The CDR3: CASSLATGGRLNTEAFF. The CDR3 coding sequence is TGTGCCAGCAGCTTAGCGACGGGAGGGCGTCTGAACACTGAAGCTTTCTTT.